A selection of T cell receptor beta chains follows, all from one sample in a study of cytomegalovirus exposure and HLA in healthy donors. TCRdb keeps only in-frame clones here, not all; method: immunoSEQ multiplex PCR. Here the sample spans hundreds of thousands of clones, 70% to 90% being singletons. The sample taken for sequencing was PBMCs. The receptors originated from a woman aged 18-30 years in good health and CMV-seronegative. CDR3s include the opening cysteine and the closing phenylalanine or tryptophan. A D gene is named only where the DNA matches it firmly. The listing skips clone size in some rows; elsewhere it reads once, few, many or a size class.

TRBV6-1	-	TRBJ1-2	-	TGTGCCAGCAGTGAAGAGGTCACGGTTAGCTCTAGACTCCTCTATGGCTACACCTTC	CASSEEVTVSSRLLYGYTF
TRBV10-2	-	TRBJ1-5	-	TGCGCCAGCGCGGGGGGCGGGCGTTCAGGTCAGCCCCAGCATTTT	CASAGGGRSGQPQHF
TRBV5-1	-	TRBJ2-5	TRBD2	TGCGCCAGCAGCTCAGGACTAGGCGGAGAGACCCAGTACTTC	CASSSGLGGETQYF
TRBV28	-	TRBJ1-5	-	TGTGCCAGCCGACAGAGCAATCAGCCCCAGCATTTT	CASRQSNQPQHF
TRBV25-1	-	TRBJ1-5	-	TGTGCCAGCAGTGAAGGTCAGGGGCCGGGGCAGCCCCAGCATTTT	CASSEGQGPGQPQHF
TRBV6-5	-	TRBJ2-7	-	TGTGCCAGCAGTTACCCCTCAGGGGGGAGCGAGCAGTACTTC	CASSYPSGGSEQYF
TRBV19	-	TRBJ2-1	TRBD2	TGTGCCAGTAGTCACAGGACTAGCAGCTACAATGAGCAGTTCTTC	CASSHRTSSYNEQFF
TRBV29-1	few	TRBJ2-1	-	TGCAGCGTTGAATCAGGTGACAACTACAATGAGCAGTTCTTC	CSVESGDNYNEQFF
TRBV4-2	-	TRBJ2-5	-	TGTGCCAGCAGCCCCGGAAGGGGCACCGATAAGGGGACCCAGTACTTC	CASSPGRGTDKGTQYF
TRBV29-1	-	TRBJ2-2	-	TGCAGCGTTTTTTTGGACTCGAGTTCCCCCGGGGAGCTGTTTTTT	CSVFLDSSSPGELFF
TRBV27	-	TRBJ2-7	TRBD1	TGTGCCAGCAGTTTATCTCGGGACAGCCCCTACGAGCAGTACTTC	CASSLSRDSPYEQYF
TRBV4-2	-	TRBJ1-1	-	TGTGCCAGCAGCCAAGACGACAAGAACACTGAAGCTTTCTTT	CASSQDDKNTEAFF
TRBV4-1	-	TRBJ2-1	TRBD1	TGCGCCAGCAGCCAAGAACCGAACAGGGGGGATGAGCAGTTCTTC	CASSQEPNRGDEQFF
TRBV5-1	-	TRBJ1-2	TRBD1	TGCGCCAGCAGCCTCGGGACAGGTTTGAAAGGCTACACCTTC	CASSLGTGLKGYTF
TRBV6-5	once	TRBJ1-1	-	TGTGCCAGCAGTTCTCAGGGAATGAACACTGAAGCTTTCTTT	CASSSQGMNTEAFF
TRBV12-2	-	TRBJ1-4	-	TGTGCAAGTCGCTTCCCCCCCGCCGGACAGAGGGGGAAGTTAGTGCTGTTTTTT	CASRFPPAGQRGKLVLFF
TRBV15	-	TRBJ2-3	-	TGTGCCACCAGCAGAGATAGGAACGGCGGGACAGATACGCAGTATTTT	CATSRDRNGGTDTQYF
TRBV5-1	-	TRBJ2-3	TRBD2	TGCGCCAGCAGCTTGGGTGGCGGGGGACTCACAGATACGCAGTATTTT	CASSLGGGGLTDTQYF
TRBV6-5	-	TRBJ1-4	TRBD1	TGTGCCAGCAGTAGGAGAGAGACAGGGGAACTGTTTTTT	CASSRRETGELFF
TRBV27	-	TRBJ2-6	-	TGTGCCAGCAGTTTATTTCAGGGGACCCCCTCTGGGGCCAACGTCCTGACTTTC	CASSLFQGTPSGANVLTF
TRBV9	-	TRBJ2-1	TRBD2	TGTGCCAGCAGCGTAGCCCCTTCCGGGAGGGGCAATGAGCAGTTCTTC	CASSVAPSGRGNEQFF
TRBV27	-	TRBJ2-1	TRBD2	TGTGCCAGCGCCCCAGGACTAGCGGCGATCAATGAGCAGTTCTTC	CASAPGLAAINEQFF
TRBV6-1	-	TRBJ2-5	TRBD2	TGTGCCAGTTCCCTCGGGGGGGGCGACGAGACCCAGTACTTC	CASSLGGGDETQYF
TRBV19	once	TRBJ1-3	-	TGTGCCAGTAGGGATTTAACAGCAACGATTGGAAACACCATATATTTT	CASRDLTATIGNTIYF
TRBV18	-	TRBJ2-5	-	TGTGCCAGCTCACCCCCCCTAGCGCTGCAAGAGACCCAGTACTTC	CASSPPLALQETQYF
TRBV18	few	TRBJ2-1	TRBD2	TGTGCCAGCTCACCAACCCTAGCGGGAGTGGATGAGCAGTTCTTC	CASSPTLAGVDEQFF
TRBV5-1	-	TRBJ1-1	-	TGCGCCAGTCGTACAGGGTGGGACACTGAAGCTTTCTTT	CASRTGWDTEAFF
TRBV29-1	once	TRBJ2-7	TRBD1	TGCAGCGTCGATACAGGGGATAGCTACGAGCAGTACTTC	CSVDTGDSYEQYF
TRBV5-4	-	TRBJ2-7	TRBD2	TGTGCCAGCAGCCGAGCGGGAACCTACGAGCAGTACTTC	CASSRAGTYEQYF
TRBV11-2	-	TRBJ2-3	TRBD2	TGTGCCAGCAGCTTAGATATAAGCGGGAGAACAGATACGCAGTATTTT	CASSLDISGRTDTQYF
TRBV11-2	-	TRBJ1-6	-	TGTGCCAGCAGCTTATTTAGTTCACCCCTCCACTTT	CASSLFSSPLHF
TRBV14	-	TRBJ1-1	-	TGTGCCAGCAGCCCGAGGCCGGGGAACACTGAAGCTTTCTTT	CASSPRPGNTEAFF
TRBV2	-	TRBJ2-3	-	TGTGCCAGCAGTGGCCGGTGGCTAGCGCGGACTAGCACAGATACGCAGTATTTT	CASSGRWLARTSTDTQYF
TRBV27	-	TRBJ2-7	-	TGTGCCAGCAGCTTACTAGGAGCCTACGAGCAGTACTTC	CASSLLGAYEQYF
TRBV6-5	-	TRBJ2-2	-	TGTGCCAGCAGTTACTCTATAACCGGGGAGCTGTTTTTT	CASSYSITGELFF
TRBV5-4	-	TRBJ1-1	-	TGTGCCAGCAGCCCCAGAGGATTCACTGAAGCTTTCTTT	CASSPRGFTEAFF
TRBV27	-	TRBJ2-1	TRBD1	TGTGCCAGCAGCCCCCGGGACAGGGGAATAAATGAGCAGTTCTTC	CASSPRDRGINEQFF
TRBV6-1	-	TRBJ1-6	-	TGTGCCAGCAGTGTACTCACGAGCTCCTATAATTCACCCCTCCACTTT	CASSVLTSSYNSPLHF
TRBV5-5	-	TRBJ2-7	TRBD2	TGTGCCAGCAGCTTGGAGGGGCGCCCTCAGCGGGAGATTCCGTACTTC	CASSLEGRPQREIPYF
TRBV7-9	few	TRBJ2-7	-	TGTGCCAGCAGCCAAGAGCGGGTCGAGCAGTACTTC	CASSQERVEQYF
TRBV6-6	-	TRBJ1-1	TRBD1	TGTGCCAGCACCCCCGACAGGGTTGAAGCTTTCTTT	CASTPDRVEAFF
TRBV2	-	TRBJ2-7	TRBD1	TGTGCCAGCAGCGACTCGGGACAGGGTTACGAGCAGTACTTC	CASSDSGQGYEQYF
TRBV5-1	-	TRBJ2-1	-	TGCGCCAGCAGCTCATCGGCGACGGGGAATGAGCAGTTCTTC	CASSSSATGNEQFF
TRBV18	-	TRBJ2-1	TRBD2	TGTGCCAGCTCACCCCAGCGGGGGGACTACAATGAGCAGTTCTTC	CASSPQRGDYNEQFF
TRBV7-6	-	TRBJ1-1	-	TGTGCCAGCAGCTTAGGGGGGGCTGAAGCTTTCTTT	CASSLGGAEAFF
TRBV6-5	-	TRBJ1-2	-	TGTGCCAGCAGTTACTCGAGGCACTATGGCTACACCTTC	CASSYSRHYGYTF
TRBV30	-	TRBJ2-3	TRBD2	TGTGCCTCCCAGCTAGCGGGCCCCACAGATACGCAGTATTTT	CASQLAGPTDTQYF
TRBV5-4	-	TRBJ1-5	-	TGTGCCAGCAGCTTGGGGAGGGAGGGTCAGCCCCAGCATTTT	CASSLGREGQPQHF
TRBV30	-	TRBJ2-3	TRBD2	TGTGCCTGGAGTGTACGCGGGGGGCACTACGCAGATACGCAGTATTTT	CAWSVRGGHYADTQYF
TRBV19	-	TRBJ1-2	TRBD1	TGTGCCAGTAGTATTGTGACAGGGAGCAAATATGGCTACACCTTC	CASSIVTGSKYGYTF
TRBV6-1	-	TRBJ2-2	TRBD2	TGTGCCAGCAGTGAAAAGGGACTAGCTTCTCCCGGGGAGCTGTTTTTT	CASSEKGLASPGELFF
TRBV28	-	TRBJ1-1	-	TGTGCCAGCAGTCCCTCTCCAGGGGCTAGGGGAATGAACACTGAAGCTTTCTTT	CASSPSPGARGMNTEAFF
TRBV27	-	TRBJ1-5	-	TGTGCCAGCAGTTTACGCCCCACGAGACAGGCCCGCAATCAGCCCCAGCATTTT	CASSLRPTRQARNQPQHF
TRBV28	-	TRBJ2-4	TRBD2	TGTGCCAGCAGTTCCATACTAGCGGGGGCGGGAAACATTCAGTACTTC	CASSSILAGAGNIQYF
TRBV14	-	TRBJ2-1	-	TGTGCCAGCAGCCAAGGAAAGGGGGTCTGGGGCAATGAGCAGTTCTTC	CASSQGKGVWGNEQFF